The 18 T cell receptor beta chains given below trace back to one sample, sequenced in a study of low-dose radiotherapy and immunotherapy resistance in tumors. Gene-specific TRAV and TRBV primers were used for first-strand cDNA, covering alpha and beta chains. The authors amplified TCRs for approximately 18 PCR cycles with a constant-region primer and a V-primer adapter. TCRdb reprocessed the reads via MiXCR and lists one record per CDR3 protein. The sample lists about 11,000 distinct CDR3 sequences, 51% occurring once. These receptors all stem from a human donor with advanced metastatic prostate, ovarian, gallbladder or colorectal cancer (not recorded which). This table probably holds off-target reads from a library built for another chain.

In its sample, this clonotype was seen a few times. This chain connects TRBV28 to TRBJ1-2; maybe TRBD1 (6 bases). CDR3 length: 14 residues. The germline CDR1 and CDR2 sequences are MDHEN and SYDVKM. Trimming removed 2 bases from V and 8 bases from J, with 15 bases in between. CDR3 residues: CASSLAPGDRGYTF. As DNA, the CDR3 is TGTGCCAGCAGTTTAGCCCCAGGGGACCGGGGCTACACCTTC.

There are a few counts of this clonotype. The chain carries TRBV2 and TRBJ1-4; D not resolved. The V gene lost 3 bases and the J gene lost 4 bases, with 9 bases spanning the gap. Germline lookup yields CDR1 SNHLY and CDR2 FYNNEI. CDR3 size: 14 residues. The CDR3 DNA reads TGTGCCAGCAGTGAGGGCCGGCGTAATGAAAAACTGTTTTTT. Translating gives CASSEGRRNEKLFF.

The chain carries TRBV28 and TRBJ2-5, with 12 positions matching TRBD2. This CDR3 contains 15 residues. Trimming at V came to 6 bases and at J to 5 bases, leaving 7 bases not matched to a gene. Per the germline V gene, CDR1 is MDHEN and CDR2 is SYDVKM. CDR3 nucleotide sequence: TGTGCCAGCAGCCCTGGACTAGCGGGAATCGAGACCCAGTACTTC. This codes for CASSPGLAGIETQYF.

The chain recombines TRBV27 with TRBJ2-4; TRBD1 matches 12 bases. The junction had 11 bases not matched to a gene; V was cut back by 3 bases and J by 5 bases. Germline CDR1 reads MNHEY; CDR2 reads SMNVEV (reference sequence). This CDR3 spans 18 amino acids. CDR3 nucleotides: TGTGCCAGCAGTTTCTCCGGGACAGGGGGCGGGAGGCAAAACATTCAGTACTTC. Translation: CASSFSGTGGGRQNIQYF.

CDR3 DNA: TGTGCCACCAGCAGAGATGATAACTATGGCTACACCTTC. It yields the protein CATSRDDNYGYTF. The genes are TRBV15 and TRBJ1-2, with D uncertain. Germline V gives CDR1 LNHNV, CDR2 YYDKDF (reference sequence). Trimming removed 0 bases at V and 1 base at J, with 3 bases between. The CDR3 consists of 13 residues.

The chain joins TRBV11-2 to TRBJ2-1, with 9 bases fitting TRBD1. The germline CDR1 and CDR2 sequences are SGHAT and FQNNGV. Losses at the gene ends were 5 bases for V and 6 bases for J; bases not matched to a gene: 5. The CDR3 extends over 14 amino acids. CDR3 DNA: TGTGCCAGCAGCACCGACAGGGGGGTCAATGAGCAGTTCTTC. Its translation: CASSTDRGVNEQFF.

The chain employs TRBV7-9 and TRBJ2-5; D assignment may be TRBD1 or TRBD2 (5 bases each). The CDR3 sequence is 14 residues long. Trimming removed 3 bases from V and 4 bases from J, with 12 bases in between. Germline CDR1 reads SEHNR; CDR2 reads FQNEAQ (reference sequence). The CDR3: CASSLRGPVETQYF. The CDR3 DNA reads TGTGCCAGCAGCTTGAGGGGACCGGTAGAGACCCAGTACTTC.

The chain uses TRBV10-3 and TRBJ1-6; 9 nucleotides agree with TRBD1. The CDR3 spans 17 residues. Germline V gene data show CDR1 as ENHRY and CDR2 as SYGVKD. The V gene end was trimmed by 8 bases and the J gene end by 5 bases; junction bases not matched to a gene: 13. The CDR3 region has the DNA TGTGCCATCGGAAGGACAGGGGCCGCAGGGGATAATTCACCCCTCCACTTT. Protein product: CAIGRTGAAGDNSPLHF.

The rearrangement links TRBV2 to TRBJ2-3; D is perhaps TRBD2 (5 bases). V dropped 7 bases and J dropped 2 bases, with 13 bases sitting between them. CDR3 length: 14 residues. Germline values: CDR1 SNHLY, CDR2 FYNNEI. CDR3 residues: CASNLISATDTQYF. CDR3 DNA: TGTGCCAGCAATTTGATTAGCGCCACAGATACGCAGTATTTT.

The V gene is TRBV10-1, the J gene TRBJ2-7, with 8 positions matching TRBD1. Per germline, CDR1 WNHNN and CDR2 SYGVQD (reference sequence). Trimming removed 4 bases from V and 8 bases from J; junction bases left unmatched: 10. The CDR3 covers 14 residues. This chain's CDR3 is CASSVGTGLPQQYF. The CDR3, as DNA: TGCGCCAGCAGTGTGGGGACAGGTCTACCCCAGCAGTACTTC.

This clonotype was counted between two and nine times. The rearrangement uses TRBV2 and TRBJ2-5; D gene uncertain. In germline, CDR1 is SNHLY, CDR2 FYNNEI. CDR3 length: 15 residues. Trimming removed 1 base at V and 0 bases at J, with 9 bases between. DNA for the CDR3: TGTGCCAGCAGTGAAGAGGTCAGGTACCAAGAGACCCAGTACTTC. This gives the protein CASSEEVRYQETQYF.

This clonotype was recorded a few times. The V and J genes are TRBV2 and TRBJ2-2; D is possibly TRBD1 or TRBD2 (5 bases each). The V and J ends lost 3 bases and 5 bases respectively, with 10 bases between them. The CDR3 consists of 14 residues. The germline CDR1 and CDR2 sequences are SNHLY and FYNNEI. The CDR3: CASSDWGGTGELFF. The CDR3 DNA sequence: TGTGCCAGCAGTGATTGGGGCGGGACCGGGGAGCTGTTTTTT.

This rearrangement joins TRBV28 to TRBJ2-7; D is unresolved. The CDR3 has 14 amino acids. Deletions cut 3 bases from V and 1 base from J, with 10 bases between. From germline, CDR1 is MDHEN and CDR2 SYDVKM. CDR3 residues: CASSFGARSYEQYF. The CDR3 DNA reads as TGTGCCAGCAGTTTTGGAGCCCGTTCCTACGAGCAGTACTTC.

The CDR3 reads CSARFSEAGSTDTQYF. Written as DNA, the CDR3 is TGCAGTGCTAGATTCTCCGAGGCAGGGAGCACAGATACGCAGTATTTT. The rearrangement uses TRBV20-1 and TRBJ2-3, with D perhaps matching TRBD1 (5 bases). Germline lookup yields CDR1 DFQATT and CDR2 SNEGSKA (reference sequence). The ends were cut back, 2 bases at V and 0 bases at J, with 15 bases in the middle. This CDR3 spans 16 amino acids.

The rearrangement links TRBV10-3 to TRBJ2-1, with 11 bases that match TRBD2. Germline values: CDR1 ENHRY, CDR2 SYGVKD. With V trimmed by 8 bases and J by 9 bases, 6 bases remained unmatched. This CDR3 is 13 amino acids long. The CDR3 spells CAIGSSGRSEQFF. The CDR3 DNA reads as TGTGCCATCGGTTCTAGCGGGAGGAGTGAGCAGTTCTTC.

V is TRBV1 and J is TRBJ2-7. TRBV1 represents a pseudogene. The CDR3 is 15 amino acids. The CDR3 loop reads CTSSQDSRELHEQYF. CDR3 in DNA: TGCACCAGCAGCCAAGATAGCAGGGAGCTCCACGAGCAGTACTTC.

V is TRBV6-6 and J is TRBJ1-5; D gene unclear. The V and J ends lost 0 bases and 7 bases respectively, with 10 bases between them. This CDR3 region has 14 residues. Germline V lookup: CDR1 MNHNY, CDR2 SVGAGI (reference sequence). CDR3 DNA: TGTGCCAGCAGTTACTCGTGGGGAGACCAGCCCCAGCATTTT. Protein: CASSYSWGDQPQHF.

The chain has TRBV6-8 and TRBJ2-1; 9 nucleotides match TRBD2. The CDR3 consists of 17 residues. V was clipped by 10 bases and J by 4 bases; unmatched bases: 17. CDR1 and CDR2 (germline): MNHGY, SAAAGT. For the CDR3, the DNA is TGTGCCACCTCCGGTATGCGGGGGGGCCAGACGTACAATGAGCAGTTCTTC. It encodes CATSGMRGGQTYNEQFF.